Presented here are 19 T cell receptor beta chains from one specimen sequenced in a study of neurological immune-mediated disorders. Time point described: longitudinal time-point 1 (baseline). TCRdb re-called the 5' RACE reads through MiXCR, storing one row per CDR3 protein. The data show tens of thousands of distinct CDR3 sequences, roughly a tenth seen once. The sequenced material came from PBMCs. The receptors were gathered from a man in his thirties or forties in good health.

Regarding this clonotype: Given a much more abundant clone one base away, this may be a read error. The rearrangement uses TRBV7-7 and TRBJ2-1, with a weak D call TRBD1 (5 bases). This CDR3 is 15 amino acids long. Germline V CDR1 and CDR2: SSHAT, FNYEAQ (reference sequence). Written as DNA, the CDR3 is TGTGCCAGCAGCTTAGGAACAGGAATCTACAATGAGCGGTTCTTC. Amino acid sequence: CASSLGTGIYNERFF.

This clonotype was observed at least ten times. J is TRBJ2-5 and V is TRBV11-2; D is ambiguous. Germline V gene sequence: CDR1 SGHAT, CDR2 FQNNGV. The V end lost 5 bases, the J end lost 5 bases, and 21 bases lay between the germline ends. CDR3 length: 16 residues. The CDR3 coding sequence is TGTGCCAGCAGCCCCTCGGGCAGTTCCGGTGAGGAGACCCAGTACTTC. Its translation is CASSPSGSSGEETQYF.

This clonotype has a count of ten or more. J is TRBJ2-1 and V is TRBV6-1, with D hard to call. The germline V gene encodes CDR1 MNHNS and CDR2 SASEGT. V lost 0 bases and J 3 bases, leaving 3 bases between the germline ends. There are 13 residues in the CDR3. In nucleotides, the CDR3 is TGTGCCAGCAGTGAAGCCTACTACAATGAGCAGTTCTTC. Translation gives CASSEAYYNEQFF.

There are many counts of this clonotype. The chain employs TRBV6-1 and TRBJ1-5; D is perhaps TRBD1 (5 bases). V was cut by 4 bases and J by 3 bases, with 13 bases left in between. CDR1 is MNHNS, CDR2 SASEGT, per germline. The CDR3 spans 15 residues. In nucleotides, the CDR3 is TGTGCCAGCAGTGTCGGGGCCCTCTACAATCAGCCCCAGCATTTT. Residues: CASSVGALYNQPQHF.

The chain couples TRBV20-1 to TRBJ1-2, with 9 nucleotides matching TRBD1. The CDR3 runs 17 residues. After removal of 4 bases from V and 1 base from J, the junction contained 13 bases not matched to a gene. Germline V gene lookup returns CDR1 DFQATT and CDR2 SNEGSKA (reference sequence). The DNA for the CDR3 is TGCAGTGCTATACCTATAACGGGACAGGGAGTTAACTATGGCTACACCTTC. As protein: CSAIPITGQGVNYGYTF.

This clonotype was observed at least ten times. The junction shows a germline mismatch at one end, possibly a read error. The V gene is TRBV28, the J gene TRBJ2-1, with D possibly being TRBD2 (6 bases). Germline V CDR1 and CDR2: MDHEN, SYDVKM. This CDR3 has 13 amino acids. The CDR3 DNA reads as TGTGCCAGCAGTTTAACTAGCTACCATGAGCAGTTCTTC. Translating it yields CASSLTSYHEQFF.

This clonotype was observed many times. This chain uses TRBV6-6 with TRBJ2-7; TRBD1 agrees at 7 bases. The V gene's germline CDR1 is MNHNY and CDR2 SVGAGI (reference sequence). V dropped 5 bases and J dropped 2; count of bases not matched to a gene: 6. CDR3 size: 14 residues. The CDR3 bases are TGTGCCAGCAGTATACAGGGGCCGCCCTACGAGCAGTACTTC. Translated: CASSIQGPPYEQYF.

V usage is TRBV27 and J usage is TRBJ2-2, with TRBD2 matching 13 bases. This CDR3 comprises 17 residues. V trimming: 4 bases; J trimming: 6 bases; junction bases outside the gene matches: 8. CDR1 and CDR2 (germline): MNHEY, SMNVEV (reference sequence). The CDR3 nucleotides are TGTGCCAGCAGTTCACAGGGACTAGCGGGATGGTCCGGGGAGCTGTTTTTT. It translates to CASSSQGLAGWSGELFF.

Many counts were recorded for this clonotype. The chain has TRBV12-3 or TRBV12-4 and TRBJ2-1; possible D gene TRBD2, 6 bases. The CDR3 extends over 12 amino acids. The V and J ends lost 8 bases and 10 bases respectively, with 15 bases between them. The CDR3 is CASALGSGEQFF. DNA for the CDR3: TGTGCCAGCGCTCTCGGGAGTGGGGAGCAGTTCTTC.

This clonotype was seen many times. CDR3: CASSLGSNEQYF. The CDR3 DNA reads as TGCGCCAGCAGCTTGGGGTCTAATGAGCAGTACTTC. The V and J genes are TRBV5-1 and TRBJ2-7; unclear D gene. The germline gives CDR1 SGHRS, CDR2 YFSETQ. The CDR3 length is 12 residues. V was shortened by 0 bases and J by 7 bases, with 8 bases between the two germline ends. Full variable domain (rest looked up from reference TRBV5-1 and TRBJ2-7): KAGVTQTPRYLIKTRGQQVTLSCSPISGHRSVSWYQQTPGQGLQFLFEYFSETQRNKGNFPGRFSGRQFSNSRSEMNVSTLELGDSALYLCASSLGSNEQYFGPGTRLTVT.

This clonotype was observed at least ten times. This sequence joins TRBV6-2 or TRBV6-3 and TRBJ2-7; 9 positions match TRBD2. Germline CDR1 and CDR2: MNHEY and SVGEGT. This CDR3 is built from 13 residues. Germline trimming cut 0 bases from V and 13 bases from J; bases unmatched to any gene: 7. The CDR3 coding sequence is TGTGCCAGCAGTTACTCAAATGGACTAGCGAAATACTTC. Translation gives CASSYSNGLAKYF.

This clonotype was picked up many times. The V call is TRBV10-3, the J call TRBJ1-1; 8 nucleotides line up with TRBD1. CDR1 and CDR2 (germline): ENHRY, SYGVKD. CDR3 length equals 15 residues. V shed 3 bases, J shed 7 bases, and the junction held 10 bases outside the gene matches. The CDR3 DNA is TGTGCCATCAGTGATGGACAGGGACCAGCCCTTGAAGCTTTCTTT. It is translated as CAISDGQGPALEAFF.

Ten or more counts support this clonotype. The rearrangement uses TRBV7-6 and TRBJ2-1; tentatively, D is TRBD1 (7 bases). The CDR3 spans 15 residues. Germline assignment: CDR1 SGHVS and CDR2 FNYEAQ. Trimming removed 0 bases at V and 7 bases at J, with 13 bases between. CDR3 nucleotide sequence: TGTGCCAGCAGCTTAGCGGCGGGACAGCAGAATGAGCAGTTCTTC. It is translated as CASSLAAGQQNEQFF.

This clonotype was observed many times. The chain employs TRBV6-5 and TRBJ2-7, with 7 nucleotides matching TRBD1. CDR3 length: 16 residues. Germline V gene lookup returns CDR1 MNHEY and CDR2 SVGAGI. V shed 0 bases, J shed 2 bases, and the junction held 7 bases outside the gene matches. The CDR3 sequence is CASSYSTGIGTYEQYF. CDR3 in DNA: TGTGCCAGCAGTTACTCGACAGGGATCGGGACCTACGAGCAGTACTTC.

This clonotype was detected only a few times. It may be a read error: a sequence one base away is much more abundant. The V call is TRBV12-3 or TRBV12-4, the J call TRBJ1-5; the D gene is possibly TRBD1 (5 bases). This CDR3 contains 16 residues. V lost 5 bases, J lost 5 bases, and 19 bases lay in between. CDR3 DNA: TGTGCCAGCAGTCTAACCGAGACAGTAGCGGATCAGCCCCAGCATTTT. It is translated as CASSLTETVADQPQHF.

This clonotype has ten or more counts. The rearrangement links TRBV14 to TRBJ2-6; the match to TRBD1 covers 7 bases. The CDR3 is 16 residues long. Unmatched junction bases numbered 5, after V lost 6 bases and J lost 0 bases. Germline assignment: CDR1 SGHDN and CDR2 FVKESK. CDR3 amino acids: CASSPTGSSGANVLTF. CDR3 nucleotides: TGTGCCAGCAGTCCGACAGGGAGCTCTGGGGCCAACGTCCTGACTTTC.

This clonotype has ten or more counts. The J gene is TRBJ1-1, the V gene TRBV20-1; D possibly corresponds to TRBD1 (6 bases). Germline-derived CDR1 and CDR2 are DFQATT and SNEGSKA (reference sequence). Trimming took off 3 bases at V and 5 bases at J, with 25 bases between the two ends. CDR3 length: 17 amino acids. CDR3 region: CSASRAVTAGAGTEAFF. DNA of the CDR3: TGCAGTGCTAGCAGGGCCGTAACCGCGGGGGCAGGAACTGAAGCTTTCTTT.

As regards this clonotype: Possible read error: a much larger clone is one base away. As the CDR3 is not closed by the conserved phenylalanine or tryptophan, this likely results from a read error. The chain links TRBV28 to TRBJ2-1; D is unclear. CDR1 and CDR2 (germline): MDHEN, SYDVKM. V was cut by 5 bases and J by 0 bases, with 8 bases left in between. This CDR3 has 14 residues. CDR3 sequence: CASSLVGSYNEQFI. The CDR3 coding sequence is TGTGCCAGCAGTCTCGTGGGCTCCTACAATGAGCAGTTCATC.

This clonotype was seen many times. This chain uses TRBV7-2 with TRBJ2-1; possible D gene TRBD2, 5 bases. Trimming left V 5 bases short and J 5 bases short, with 16 bases between. The CDR3 sequence is 15 residues long. Germline V lookup: CDR1 SGHTA, CDR2 FQGNSA. CDR3 nucleotide sequence: TGTGCCAGCAGCCCATGGACTCCGCCGAACAATGAGCAGTTCTTC. This encodes CASSPWTPPNNEQFF.